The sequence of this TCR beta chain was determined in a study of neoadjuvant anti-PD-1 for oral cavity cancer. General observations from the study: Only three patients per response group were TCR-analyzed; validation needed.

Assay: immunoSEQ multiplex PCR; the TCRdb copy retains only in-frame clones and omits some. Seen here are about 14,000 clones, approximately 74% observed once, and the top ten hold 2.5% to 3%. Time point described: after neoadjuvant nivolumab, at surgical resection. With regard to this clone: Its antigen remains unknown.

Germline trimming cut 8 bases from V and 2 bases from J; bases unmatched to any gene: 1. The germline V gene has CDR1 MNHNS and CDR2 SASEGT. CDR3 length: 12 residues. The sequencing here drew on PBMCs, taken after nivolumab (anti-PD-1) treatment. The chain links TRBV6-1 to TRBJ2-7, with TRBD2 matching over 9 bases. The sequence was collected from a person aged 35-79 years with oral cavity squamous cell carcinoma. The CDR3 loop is CASSSGAYEQYF. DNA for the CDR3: TGTGCCAGCTCTAGCGGGGCCTACGAGCAGTACTTC.